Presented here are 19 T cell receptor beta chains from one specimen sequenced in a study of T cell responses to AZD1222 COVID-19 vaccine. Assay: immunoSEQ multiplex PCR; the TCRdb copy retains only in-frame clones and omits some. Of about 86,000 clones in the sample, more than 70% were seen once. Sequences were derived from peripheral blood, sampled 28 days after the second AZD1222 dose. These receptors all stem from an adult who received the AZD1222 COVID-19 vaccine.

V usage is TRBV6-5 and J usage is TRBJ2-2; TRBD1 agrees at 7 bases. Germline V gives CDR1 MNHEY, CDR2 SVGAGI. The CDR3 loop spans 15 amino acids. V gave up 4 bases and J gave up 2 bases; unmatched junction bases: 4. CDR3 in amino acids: CASSLDRPNTGELFF. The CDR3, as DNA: TGTGCCAGCAGTTTGGACAGGCCCAACACCGGGGAGCTGTTTTTT.

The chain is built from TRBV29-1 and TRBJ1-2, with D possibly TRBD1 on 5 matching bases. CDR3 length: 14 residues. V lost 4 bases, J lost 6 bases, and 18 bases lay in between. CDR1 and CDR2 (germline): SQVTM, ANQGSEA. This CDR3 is CSVGGVAGRHGYTF. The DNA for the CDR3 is TGCAGCGTTGGGGGAGTGGCAGGGCGACATGGCTACACCTTC.

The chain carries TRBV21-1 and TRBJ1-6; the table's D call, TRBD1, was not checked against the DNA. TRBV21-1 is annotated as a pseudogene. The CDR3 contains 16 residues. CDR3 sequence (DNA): TGTGCCAGCAGCATAAGCCTCAGGGGGCGCAATTCACCCCTCCACTTT. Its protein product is CASSISLRGRNSPLHF.

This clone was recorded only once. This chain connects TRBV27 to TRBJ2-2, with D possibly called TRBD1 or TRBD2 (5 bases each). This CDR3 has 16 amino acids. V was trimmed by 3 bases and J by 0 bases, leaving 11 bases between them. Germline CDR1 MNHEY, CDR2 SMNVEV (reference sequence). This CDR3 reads CASSFRQGANTGELFF. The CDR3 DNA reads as TGTGCCAGCAGTTTTAGGCAGGGAGCGAACACCGGGGAGCTGTTTTTT.

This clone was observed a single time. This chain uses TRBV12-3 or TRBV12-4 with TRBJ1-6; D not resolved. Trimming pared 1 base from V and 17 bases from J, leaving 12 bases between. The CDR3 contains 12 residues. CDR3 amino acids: CASSLGTSGFHF. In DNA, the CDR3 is TGTGCCAGCAGTTTAGGAACAAGCGGTTTCCACTTT.

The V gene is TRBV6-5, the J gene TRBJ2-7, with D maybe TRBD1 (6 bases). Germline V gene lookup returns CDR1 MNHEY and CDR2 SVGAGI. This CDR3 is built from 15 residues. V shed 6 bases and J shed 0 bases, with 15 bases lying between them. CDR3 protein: CASSGQQLYSYEQYF. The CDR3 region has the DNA TGTGCCAGCAGCGGACAGCAACTCTACTCCTACGAGCAGTACTTC.

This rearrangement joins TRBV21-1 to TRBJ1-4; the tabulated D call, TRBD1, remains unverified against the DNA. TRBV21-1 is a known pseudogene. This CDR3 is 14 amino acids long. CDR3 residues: CASSIQGRDEKLFF. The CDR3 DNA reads TGTGCCAGCAGCATACAGGGAAGGGATGAAAAACTGTTTTTT.

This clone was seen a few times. CDR3 protein: CASSPGQHEQYF. CDR3 nucleotide sequence: TGTGCCAGCAGCCCGGGACAGCACGAGCAGTACTTC. The chain carries TRBV7-8 and TRBJ2-7, with 7 bases matching TRBD1. The ends lost 5 bases at V and 5 bases at J; junction bases unmatched: 3. Looked up from germline, CDR1 is SGHVS and CDR2 is FQNEAQ. This CDR3 region has 12 residues.

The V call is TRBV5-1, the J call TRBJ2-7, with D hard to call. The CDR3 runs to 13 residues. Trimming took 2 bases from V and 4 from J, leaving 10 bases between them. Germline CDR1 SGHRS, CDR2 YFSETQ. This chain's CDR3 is CASSFPPRYEQYF. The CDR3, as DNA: TGCGCCAGCAGCTTCCCGCCGCGTTACGAGCAGTACTTC. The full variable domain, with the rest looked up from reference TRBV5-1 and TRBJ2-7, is KAGVTQTPRYLIKTRGQQVTLSCSPISGHRSVSWYQQTPGQGLQFLFEYFSETQRNKGNFPGRFSGRQFSNSRSEMNVSTLELGDSALYLCASSFPPRYEQYFGPGTRLTVT.

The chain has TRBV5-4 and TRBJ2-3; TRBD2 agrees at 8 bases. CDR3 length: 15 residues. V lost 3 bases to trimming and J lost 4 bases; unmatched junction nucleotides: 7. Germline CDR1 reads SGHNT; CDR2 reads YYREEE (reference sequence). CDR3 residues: CASSYGTRSADTQYF. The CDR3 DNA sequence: TGTGCCAGCAGCTACGGGACTAGGTCCGCAGATACGCAGTATTTT.

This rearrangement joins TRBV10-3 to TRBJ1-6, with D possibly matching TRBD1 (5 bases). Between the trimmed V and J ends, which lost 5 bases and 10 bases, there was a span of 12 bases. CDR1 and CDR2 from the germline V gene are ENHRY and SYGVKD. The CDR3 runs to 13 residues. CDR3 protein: CAISTGERSPLHF. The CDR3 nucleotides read TGTGCCATCAGTACGGGGGAGAGGTCACCCCTCCACTTT.

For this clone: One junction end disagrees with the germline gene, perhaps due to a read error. The CDR3 loop is CASNYLPRDRDRNTEAFF. The CDR3 bases are TGTGCCAGCAATTACTTACCCCGGGACAGGGACCGGAACACTGAAGCTTTCTTT. V is TRBV6-2 or TRBV6-3 and J is TRBJ1-1, with 9 positions matching TRBD1. Germline V gives CDR1 MNHEY, CDR2 SVGEGT. The CDR3 has 18 amino acids.

The CDR3 nucleotides read TGTGCCAGCTCACCACAGGGGTCTGACACTGAAGCTTTCTTT. Its translation: CASSPQGSDTEAFF. The genes are TRBV18 and TRBJ1-1; possible D gene TRBD1, 5 bases. V lost 1 base, J lost 3 bases, and 9 bases lay in between. The CDR3 is 14 residues long. Germline V CDR1 and CDR2: KGHSH, LQKENI. The variable domain in full, with the rest retrieved from reference TRBV18 and TRBJ1-1, is NAGVMQNPRHLVRRRGQEARLRCSPMKGHSHVYWYRQLPEEGLKFMVYLQKENIIDESGMPKERFSAEFPKEGPSILRIQQVVRGDSAAYFCASSPQGSDTEAFFGQGTRLTVV.

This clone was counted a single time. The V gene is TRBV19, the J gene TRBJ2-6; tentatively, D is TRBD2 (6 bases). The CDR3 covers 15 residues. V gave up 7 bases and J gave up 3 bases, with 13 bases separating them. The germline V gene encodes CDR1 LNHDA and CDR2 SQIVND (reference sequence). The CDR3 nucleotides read TGTGCCAGTAACTCGGCGGGGTATGGGGCCAACGTCCTGACTTTC. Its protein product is CASNSAGYGANVLTF. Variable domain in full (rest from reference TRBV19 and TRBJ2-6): DGGITQSPKYLFRKEGQNVTLSCEQNLNHDAMYWYRQDPGQGLRLIYYSQIVNDFQKGDIAEGYSVSREKKESFPLTVTSAQKNPTAFYLCASNSAGYGANVLTFGAGSRLTVL.

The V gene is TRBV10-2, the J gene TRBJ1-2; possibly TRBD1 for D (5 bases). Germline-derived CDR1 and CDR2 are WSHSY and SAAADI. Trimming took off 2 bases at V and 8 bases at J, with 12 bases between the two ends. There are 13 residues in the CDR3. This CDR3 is CASSEGTKLGYTF. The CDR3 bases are TGCGCCAGCAGTGAGGGGACGAAGTTGGGCTACACCTTC.

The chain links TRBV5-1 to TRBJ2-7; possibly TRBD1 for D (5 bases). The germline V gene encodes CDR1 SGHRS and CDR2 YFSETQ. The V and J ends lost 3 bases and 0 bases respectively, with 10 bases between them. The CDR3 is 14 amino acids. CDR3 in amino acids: CASSSLTDSYEQYF. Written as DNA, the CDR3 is TGCGCCAGCAGCTCCCTGACAGACTCCTACGAGCAGTACTTC.

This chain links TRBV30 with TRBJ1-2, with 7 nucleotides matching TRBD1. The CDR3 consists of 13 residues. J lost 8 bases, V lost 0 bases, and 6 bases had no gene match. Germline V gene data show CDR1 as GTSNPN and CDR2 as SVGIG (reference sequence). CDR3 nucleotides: TGTGCCTGGAGTGTAGGTGGACAGGCGGGCTACACCTTC. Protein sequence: CAWSVGGQAGYTF.

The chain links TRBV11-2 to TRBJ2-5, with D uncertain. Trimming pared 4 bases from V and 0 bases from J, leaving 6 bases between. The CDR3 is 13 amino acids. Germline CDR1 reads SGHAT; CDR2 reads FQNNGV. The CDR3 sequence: CASSYRYQETQYF. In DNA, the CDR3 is TGTGCCAGCAGCTATAGGTACCAAGAGACCCAGTACTTC.

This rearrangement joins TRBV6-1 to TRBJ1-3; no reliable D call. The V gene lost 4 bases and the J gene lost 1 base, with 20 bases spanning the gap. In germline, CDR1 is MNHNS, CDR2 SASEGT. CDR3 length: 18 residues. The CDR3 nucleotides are TGTGCCAGCAGTGGTGGGGTGCCCTTACAAGGATCTGGAAACACCATATATTTT. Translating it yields CASSGGVPLQGSGNTIYF.